The 14 T cell receptor beta chains below come from one sample, sequenced in a study of blood T cell repertoires in COVID-19. Clones were sequenced by immunoSEQ multiplex PCR, and TCRdb holds only the in-frame ones, with some missing. The repertoire consists of approximately 190,000 clones, with about 88% occurring once and the leading ten covering about 22%. The sample taken for sequencing was PBMCs or T cells enriched from blood (not recorded which). These receptors all stem from a woman in her forties in a cohort exposed to, infected with or recovered from COVID-19 (not recorded which).

This clone was seen more than once but under ten times. The chain is built from TRBV6-5 and TRBJ2-1; 7 bases agree with TRBD2. Germline V CDR1 and CDR2: MNHEY, SVGAGI. The CDR3 spans 15 residues. Trimming took 5 bases from V and 8 from J; bases not matched to a gene: 12. This CDR3 reads CASSQTGGLWDEQFF. CDR3 coding DNA: TGTGCCAGCAGTCAAACGGGGGGACTCTGGGATGAGCAGTTCTTC.

V gene TRBV4-2 combines with J gene TRBJ1-4; a possible D gene is TRBD1 (6 bases). Germline V gene lookup returns CDR1 LGHNA and CDR2 YNFKEQ. This CDR3 comprises 20 residues. V dropped 2 bases and J dropped 0 bases, with 22 bases sitting between them. CDR3: CASSQPPRDIWVTTNEKLFF. The DNA for the CDR3 is TGTGCCAGCAGCCAACCACCTCGGGACATTTGGGTTACAACTAATGAAAAACTGTTTTTT.

The genes are TRBV5-4 and TRBJ2-1, with 8 positions matching TRBD2. This CDR3 is built from 15 residues. The junction had 8 bases not matched to a gene; V was cut back by 6 bases and J by 3 bases. Germline V gene data show CDR1 as SGHNT and CDR2 as YYREEE (reference sequence). The CDR3, as DNA: TGTGCCAGCACCACCGGGACTAGTTACTACAATGAGCAGTTCTTC. Translating gives CASTTGTSYYNEQFF.

The V and J genes are TRBV12-3 or TRBV12-4 and TRBJ2-5, with D hard to call. CDR3 length: 12 amino acids. Trimming took 6 bases from V and 5 from J, leaving 10 bases between them. The CDR3 sequence is CASSPPGETQYF. In DNA form, the CDR3 reads TGTGCCAGCAGCCCACCCGGGGAGACCCAGTACTTC.

For the CDR3, the DNA is TGCGCCAGCAGCCAAGTTGCCCGGACAGAAGCTTTCTTT. This codes for CASSQVARTEAFF. The chain uses TRBV4-1 and TRBJ1-1; possible D gene TRBD1, 5 bases. CDR1 is MGHRA, CDR2 YSYEKL, per germline. Trimming cost V 1 base and J 8 bases, with 11 bases left between them. This CDR3 is 13 amino acids long.

The chain has TRBV5-4 and TRBJ1-1, with D possibly matching TRBD1 (6 bases). V lost 0 bases and J 0 bases, leaving 12 bases between the germline ends. Germline V CDR1 and CDR2: SGHNT, YYREEE (reference sequence). The CDR3 is 16 residues long. CDR3 region: CASSLDPTGLNTEAFF. DNA of the CDR3: TGTGCCAGCAGCTTGGACCCGACAGGATTGAACACTGAAGCTTTCTTT.

The rearrangement links TRBV3-1 (or the pseudogene TRBV3-2) to TRBJ2-5; D gene uncertain. This CDR3 has 15 amino acids. In germline, CDR1 is LGHDT, CDR2 YNNKEL (reference sequence). V was clipped by 0 bases and J by 5 bases, with 13 bases between them. The CDR3, as DNA: TGTGCCAGCAGCCAAGATCTTGGAGTCGGGGAGACCCAGTACTTC. Translated, it gives CASSQDLGVGETQYF.

The chain recombines TRBV29-1 with TRBJ2-3; no clear D gene. CDR3 length: 15 amino acids. Germline V lookup: CDR1 SQVTM, CDR2 ANQGSEA. Trimming left V 7 bases short and J 2 bases short, with 19 bases between. This CDR3 reads CSADPRAVFTDTQYF. The CDR3 DNA sequence: TGCAGCGCTGATCCTAGAGCAGTCTTCACAGATACGCAGTATTTT.

V gene TRBV13 combines with J gene TRBJ2-7; D is undetermined. The CDR3 spans 15 residues. V lost 0 bases and J lost 7, with 16 bases in between. Germline assignment: CDR1 PRHDT and CDR2 FYEKMQ (reference sequence). This CDR3 reads CASSLGDQAGPEQYF. The CDR3 nucleotides are TGTGCCAGCAGCTTAGGCGACCAGGCCGGTCCAGAGCAGTACTTC.

This clone was observed a few times. The chain combines TRBV20-1 with TRBJ1-2; D is ambiguous. Germline CDR1 DFQATT, CDR2 SNEGSKA (reference sequence). The CDR3 loop spans 12 amino acids. V shed 3 bases and J shed 8 bases, with 13 bases lying between them. The CDR3 DNA follows: TGCAGTGCTAGTATATTGGGAGGCGGCTACACCTTC. Translating it yields CSASILGGGYTF.

The V gene is TRBV5-1, the J gene TRBJ1-4; TRBD1 matches 7 bases. The CDR3 covers 14 residues. V shed 2 bases, J shed 6 bases, and the junction held 4 bases outside the gene matches. Germline-derived CDR1 and CDR2 are SGHRS and YFSETQ. CDR3 sequence: CASSLQGLHEKLFF. CDR3 sequence (DNA): TGCGCCAGCAGCTTACAGGGGTTACATGAAAAACTGTTTTTT.

The chain combines TRBV4-3 with TRBJ1-2; D remains ambiguous. Germline lookup yields CDR1 LGHNA and CDR2 YSLEER. The CDR3 length is 15 residues. V lost 2 bases and J 8 bases, leaving 18 bases between the germline ends. The CDR3 reads CASSQTMGRRSGYTF. Here the CDR3 DNA reads TGCGCCAGCAGCCAAACGATGGGCAGGAGGAGCGGCTACACCTTC.

This clone was found a few times. The V and J genes are TRBV7-2 and TRBJ1-3; D unclear. The germline V and J ends were trimmed by 1 base and 10 bases, with 17 bases remaining between them. The CDR3 is 15 residues long. Germline V lookup: CDR1 SGHTA, CDR2 FQGNSA. The CDR3 nucleotides are TGTGCCAGCAGCTTAGTAGCAGAATTAATAAGTACCATATATTTT. Translated: CASSLVAELISTIYF. Combining the CDR3 with reference TRBV7-2 and TRBJ1-3 gives the whole variable domain GAGVSQSPSNKVTEKGKDVELRCDPISGHTALYWYRQSLGQGLEFLIYFQGNSAPDKSGLPSDRFSAERTGGSVSTLTIQRTQQEDSAVYLCASSLVAELISTIYFGEGSWLTVV.

V gene TRBV11-2 combines with J gene TRBJ1-1, with D unresolved. Germline V gene lookup returns CDR1 SGHAT and CDR2 FQNNGV. The CDR3 has 13 amino acids. V was clipped by 2 bases and J by 0 bases, with 4 bases between them. CDR3 region: CASSLSMNTEAFF. DNA for the CDR3: TGTGCCAGCAGCTTATCTATGAACACTGAAGCTTTCTTT.